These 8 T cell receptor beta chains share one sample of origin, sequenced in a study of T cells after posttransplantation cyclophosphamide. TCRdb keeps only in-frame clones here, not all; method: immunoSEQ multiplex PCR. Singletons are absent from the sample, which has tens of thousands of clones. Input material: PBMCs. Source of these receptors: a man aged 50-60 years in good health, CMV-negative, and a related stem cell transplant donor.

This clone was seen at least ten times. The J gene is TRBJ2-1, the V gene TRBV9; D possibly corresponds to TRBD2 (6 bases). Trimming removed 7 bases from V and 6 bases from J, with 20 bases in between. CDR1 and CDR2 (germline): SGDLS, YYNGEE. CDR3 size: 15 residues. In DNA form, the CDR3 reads TGTGCCAGCTCTAGTTCTCCCCAGGGAGGCAATGAGCAGTTCTTC. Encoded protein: CASSSSPQGGNEQFF.

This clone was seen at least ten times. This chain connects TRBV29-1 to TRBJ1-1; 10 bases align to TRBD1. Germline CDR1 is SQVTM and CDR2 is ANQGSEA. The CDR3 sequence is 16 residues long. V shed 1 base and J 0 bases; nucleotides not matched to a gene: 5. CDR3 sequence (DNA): TGCAGCGTTGAAGGGGACAGGGGACGGATGAACACTGAAGCTTTCTTT. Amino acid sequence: CSVEGDRGRMNTEAFF.

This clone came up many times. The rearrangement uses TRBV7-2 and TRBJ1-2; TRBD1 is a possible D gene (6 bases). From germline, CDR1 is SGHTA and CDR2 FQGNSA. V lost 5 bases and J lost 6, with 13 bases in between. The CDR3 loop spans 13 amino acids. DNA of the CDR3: TGTGCCAGCAGCATAGGGTCAGGGGATGGCTACACCTTC. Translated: CASSIGSGDGYTF.

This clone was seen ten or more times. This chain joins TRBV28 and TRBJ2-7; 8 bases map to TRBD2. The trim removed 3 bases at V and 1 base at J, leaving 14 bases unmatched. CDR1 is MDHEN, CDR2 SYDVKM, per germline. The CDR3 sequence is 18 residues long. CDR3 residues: CASSFSGWGSGISYEQYF. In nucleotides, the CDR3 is TGTGCCAGCAGTTTCTCAGGTTGGGGTAGCGGGATATCCTACGAGCAGTACTTC.

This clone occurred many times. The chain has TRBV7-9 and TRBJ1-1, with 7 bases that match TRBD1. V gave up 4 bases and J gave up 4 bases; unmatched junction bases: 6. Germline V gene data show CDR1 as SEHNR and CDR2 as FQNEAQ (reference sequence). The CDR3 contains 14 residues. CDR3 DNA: TGTGCCAGCAGCTGGACAGGCCTGGCCACTGAAGCTTTCTTT. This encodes CASSWTGLATEAFF.

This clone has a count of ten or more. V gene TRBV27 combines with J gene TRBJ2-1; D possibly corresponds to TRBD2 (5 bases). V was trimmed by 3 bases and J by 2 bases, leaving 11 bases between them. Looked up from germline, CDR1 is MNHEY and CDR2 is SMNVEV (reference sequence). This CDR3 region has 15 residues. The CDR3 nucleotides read TGTGCCAGCAGTTTCGCGGGCTCTCCCTACAATGAGCAGTTCTTC. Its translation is CASSFAGSPYNEQFF.

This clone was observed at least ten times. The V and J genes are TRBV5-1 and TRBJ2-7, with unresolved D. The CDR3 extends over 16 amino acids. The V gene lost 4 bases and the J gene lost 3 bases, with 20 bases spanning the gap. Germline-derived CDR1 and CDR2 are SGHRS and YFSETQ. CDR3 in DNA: TGCGCCAGCAGCCAACCCGATTGGAGATCTAACTACGAGCAGTACTTC. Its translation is CASSQPDWRSNYEQYF.

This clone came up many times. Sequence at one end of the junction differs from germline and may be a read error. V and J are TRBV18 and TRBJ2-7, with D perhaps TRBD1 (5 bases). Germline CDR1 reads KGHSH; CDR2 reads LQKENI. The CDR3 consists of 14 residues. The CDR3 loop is CATSPGETDNEQYF. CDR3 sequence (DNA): TGTGCCACCTCACCTGGAGAGACAGATAACGAGCAGTACTTC.